Listed here are 5 T cell receptor beta chains from one sample, sequenced in a study of cytomegalovirus exposure and HLA in healthy donors. In the PCR, 60 Vbeta and 13 Jbeta primers were used. Using immunoSEQ multiplex PCR, the repertoire was profiled, and TCRdb retains in-frame clones only, with some absent. The table includes roughly 200,000 clones, roughly four fifths detected once. Sequencing input: PBMCs. The receptors were gathered from a woman in her forties or fifties in good health and CMV-seronegative.

Only one count was recorded for this clone. The V and J genes are TRBV21-1 and TRBJ2-7; TRBD2, the table's D call, lacks a check against the DNA. TRBV21-1 is tagged as a pseudogene. This CDR3 contains 10 residues. DNA for the CDR3: TGTGCCAGCACTCAATACGGGCAGTACTTC. Encoded protein: CASTQYGQYF.

The rearrangement links TRBV28 to TRBJ2-3; TRBD2 aligns across 12 bases. The CDR3 has 17 residues. CDR1 is MDHEN and CDR2 is SYDVKM in the germline V gene. V lost 3 bases, J lost 1 base, and 5 bases stayed unmatched. The CDR3 protein is CASSFKRTSGGTDTQYF. CDR3 in DNA: TGTGCCAGCAGTTTTAAAAGGACTAGCGGGGGCACAGATACGCAGTATTTT.

This clone has only one observation. The chain uses TRBV10-1 and TRBJ2-7, with D perhaps TRBD1 (6 bases). With 4 bases removed from V and 5 bases from J, the gap between germline ends came to 15 bases. Germline V lookup: CDR1 WNHNN, CDR2 SYGVQD (reference sequence). The CDR3 is 14 residues long. The CDR3 region has the DNA TGCGCCAGCAGTGCAGGGGCCTTGAGCCACGAGCAGTACTTC. Amino acids: CASSAGALSHEQYF.

The gene calls are TRBV15 and TRBJ2-3, with a possible D match to TRBD2 (6 bases). Trimming shortened V by 1 base and J by 1 base, and 12 bases separated the two germline ends. The germline V gene encodes CDR1 LNHNV and CDR2 YYDKDF (reference sequence). This CDR3 has 16 amino acids. The CDR3 here is CATSRGHGEGTDTQYF. The CDR3 region has the DNA TGTGCCACCAGCAGAGGACATGGGGAGGGCACAGATACGCAGTATTTT. The full variable domain, completed using reference TRBV15 and TRBJ2-3, is DAMVIQNPRYQVTQFGKPVTLSCSQTLNHNVMYWYQQKSSQAPKLLFHYYDKDFNNEADTPDNFQSRRPNTSFCFLDIRSPGLGDTAMYLCATSRGHGEGTDTQYFGPGTRLTVL.

The gene calls are TRBV7-3 and TRBJ1-5; D perhaps matches TRBD1 (5 bases). With 8 bases removed from V and 3 bases from J, the gap between germline ends came to 11 bases. The length of the CDR3 is 13 residues. Germline CDR1 is SGHTA and CDR2 is FQGTGA. CDR3 sequence reads: CASGRGPNQPQHF. The CDR3 DNA sequence: TGTGCCAGCGGGCGGGGCCCCAATCAGCCCCAGCATTTT.